Detailed here is one TCR beta chain. V lost 6 bases, J lost 8 bases, and 8 bases lay in between. The CDR3 length is 11 residues. The data stem from a study of blood T cell repertoires in COVID-19. TCRdb's copy holds only in-frame clones and misses some; the assay was immunoSEQ multiplex PCR. The table includes approximately 390,000 clones, approximately 89% detected once. V is TRBV12-3 or TRBV12-4 and J is TRBJ2-4; possible D gene TRBD2, 6 bases. This TCR derives from a woman aged 55-70 years with COVID-19, enrolled during active disease. Sequenced material: peripheral blood. The CDR3 loop is CASRGGDIQYF. The CDR3 DNA reads as TGTGCCAGCAGGGGGGGAGACATTCAGTACTTC.